The 2 T cell receptor beta chains below were found in one sample sequenced in a study of blood T cell repertoires in COVID-19. The table came from immunoSEQ multiplex PCR; TCRdb's copy has only in-frame clones and leaves some out. The sample lists 200,000 to 250,000 clones; around 90% were seen once. The sequenced material came from PBMCs or T cells enriched from blood (not recorded which). Receptor source: a man under 40 who had been exposed to COVID-19.

The V gene is TRBV5-1, the J gene TRBJ2-5; 11 nucleotides match TRBD1. Germline CDR1 is SGHRS and CDR2 is YFSETQ. The CDR3 consists of 18 residues. The junction had 14 bases not matched to a gene; V was cut back by 3 bases and J by 4 bases. As DNA, the CDR3 is TGCGCCAGCAGCTCTGGGATTGGGGCGGACAGGGGGCCAGAGACCCAGTACTTC. Protein product: CASSSGIGADRGPETQYF.

This chain links TRBV5-5 with TRBJ2-5; 9 bases are a match to TRBD1. Trimming cost V 4 bases and J 2 bases; bases outside gene matches: 6. The CDR3 totals 15 residues. The germline gives CDR1 SGHKS, CDR2 YYEKEE (reference sequence). CDR3 sequence: CASSEGQGRQETQYF. CDR3 sequence (DNA): TGTGCCAGCAGCGAGGGACAGGGAAGACAAGAGACCCAGTACTTC.